A selection of T cell receptor beta chains follows, all from one sample in a study of tumor-infiltrating lymphocytes in oesophageal squamous cell carcinoma. TCRdb reanalysed the PCR reads using MiXCR and keeps one entry per CDR3 protein. The table includes over 8,000 distinct CDR3 sequences, about two thirds detected once. The source material was esophageal tumor tissue. The receptors shown here come from a female donor with esophageal squamous cell carcinoma. Both conserved end residues are part of each CDR3. The D gene is left open where the match is weak. Clone size is shown for a subset of rows, as once, few, many or a class of expanded clone.

j_call d_call clone_size v_call cdr3_aa cdr3_nt
TRBJ1-6 TRBD1 medium-sized TRBV7-6 CASSSGQTNSPLHF TGTGCCAGCAGCTCGGGACAGACAAATTCACCCCTCCACTTT
TRBJ1-1 - few TRBV28 CASSSILVLLNTEAFF TGTGCCAGCAGTTCTATTTTGGTACTACTGAACACTGAAGCTTTCTTT
TRBJ2-5 TRBD2 once TRBV7-2 CASSPDPSGNQGETQYF TGTGCCAGCAGCCCCGACCCTAGCGGTAATCAGGGAGAGACCCAGTACTTC
TRBJ2-1 TRBD2 - TRBV7-9 CASSSAQGGGLYNEQFF TGTGCCAGCAGCTCCGCCCAGGGCGGGGGACTTTACAATGAGCAGTTCTTC
TRBJ2-3 TRBD2 - TRBV6-8 CASSPRTSGRADSTDTQYF TGTGCCAGCAGTCCCCGGACTAGCGGGAGGGCCGATAGCACAGATACGCAGTATTTT
TRBJ2-7 - - TRBV10-3 CAISVLDDNEQYF TGTGCCATCAGTGTGTTGGATGACAATGAGCAGTACTTC
TRBJ2-1 - once TRBV6-8 CASKNTGELYF TGTGCCAGCAAGAACACCGGGGAGCTGTATTTT
TRBJ2-5 - - TRBV11-1 CASSQFQGFGETQYF TGTGCCAGCAGCCAGTTCCAGGGGTTTGGGGAGACCCAGTACTTC
TRBJ1-2 TRBD1 - TRBV7-9 CASSSPAQGNYGYTF TGTGCCAGCAGCTCCCCCGCACAGGGGAACTATGGCTACACCTTC
TRBJ2-7 - - TRBV6-6 CASSRDKLYEQYF TGTGCCAGCAGCCGGGACAAACTCTACGAGCAGTACTTC
TRBJ2-7 - - TRBV7-6 CASSLAPGYEQYF TGTGCCAGCAGCTTAGCGCCGGGTTACGAGCAGTACTTC
TRBJ2-3 TRBD2 - TRBV7-3 CASSLTATSGSGTDTQYF TGTGCCAGCAGCTTAACAGCGACTAGCGGGAGTGGGACAGATACGCAGTATTTT
TRBJ1-2 - - TRBV11-2 CASSLSRGDYGYTF TGTGCCAGCAGCTTAAGCCGGGGCGACTATGGCTACACCTTC
TRBJ1-2 - few TRBV20-1 CSSPKGTNYGYTF TGCAGTTCCCCCAAGGGCACTAACTATGGCTACACCTTC
TRBJ2-5 - - TRBV7-4 CASSLAQGPNSPLHF TGTGCCAGCAGCTTAGCCCAGGGCCCAAATTCACCCCTCCACTTC
TRBJ2-7 TRBD1 - TRBV7-2 CASSLEKTGSEQYF TGTGCCAGCAGCTTAGAAAAGACAGGGAGCGAGCAGTACTTC
TRBJ2-1 - - TRBV7-9 CASSDWGGKQFF TGTGCCAGCAGCGATTGGGGCGGTAAGCAGTTCTTC
TRBJ2-5 - - TRBV6-8 CASRLAGETQYF TGTGCCAGCAGACTAGCCGGAGAGACCCAGTACTTC
TRBJ2-2 TRBD1 - TRBV12-3/TRBV12-4 CASSWTPGGLAGELFF TGTGCCAGCAGTTGGACTCCAGGGGGCCTGGCCGGGGAGCTGTTTTTT
TRBJ2-5 TRBD1 - TRBV5-1 CASSRGQDNSPLHF TGCGCCAGCAGCCGAGGACAGGATAATTCACCCCTCCACTTC
TRBJ2-5 - - TRBV6-1 CASSSLGTQYF TGTGCCAGCAGCTCCTTGGGGACCCAGTACTTC
TRBJ2-7 - - TRBV7-6 CASRKGGYEQYF TGTGCCAGCAGAAAGGGCGGCTACGAGCAGTACTTC
TRBJ2-7 - few TRBV6-6 CASSYSGGGTYEQYF TGTGCCAGCAGTTACTCTGGCGGAGGGACCTACGAGCAGTACTTC
TRBJ1-2 - - TRBV7-2 CASSLLPGGYTF TGTGCCAGCAGCTTATTGCCAGGGGGCTACACCTTC
TRBJ1-1 - - TRBV7-8 CASSLNRADTEAFF TGTGCCAGCAGCTTAAACCGCGCGGACACTGAAGCTTTCTTT
TRBJ1-3 - few TRBV7-2 CASSFFGAVGNTIYF TGTGCCAGCAGCTTCTTCGGCGCGGTTGGAAACACCATATATTTT
TRBJ2-3 TRBD2 few TRBV7-6 CASSLAGTTLDTQYF TGTGCCAGCAGCTTAGCGGGGACTACCCTAGATACGCAGTATTTT
TRBJ2-5 - medium-sized TRBV18 CASSPGVETQYF TGTGCCAGCTCACCCGGTGTGGAGACCCAGTACTTC
TRBJ2-2 TRBD2 - TRBV12-3/TRBV12-4 CASSLALVAGGITGELFF TGTGCCAGCAGTTTAGCGCTAGTAGCGGGAGGGATAACCGGGGAGCTGTTTTTT
TRBJ2-7 TRBD1 - TRBV7-6 CASSWGQGYEQYF TGTGCCAGCAGCTGGGGACAGGGGTACGAGCAGTACTTC
TRBJ2-4 - - TRBV7-2 CASGPLQGGIQYF TGTGCCAGCGGTCCGTTGCAGGGGGGCATTCAGTACTTC
TRBJ2-7 - - TRBV7-2 CASSLGSGDSEQYF TGTGCCAGCAGCTTAGGGTCCGGGGACTCGGAGCAGTACTTC
TRBJ2-7 TRBD1 - TRBV7-2 CASSLGPRGQGDTQYF TGTGCCAGCAGCTTAGGGCCCAGGGGGCAGGGAGATACGCAGTACTTC
TRBJ2-1 TRBD2 few TRBV7-2 CASSSIFGGRAGGVYNEQFF TGTGCCAGCAGCTCCATTTTCGGCGGGAGGGCCGGAGGGGTTTACAATGAGCAGTTCTTC
TRBJ2-1 TRBD2 many TRBV7-6 CASSSTSESSYNEQFF TGTGCCAGCAGTTCCACTAGCGAAAGCTCCTACAATGAGCAGTTCTTC
TRBJ2-3 - once TRBV6-8 CASRREDTQYF TGTGCCAGCAGACGGGAAGATACGCAGTATTTT